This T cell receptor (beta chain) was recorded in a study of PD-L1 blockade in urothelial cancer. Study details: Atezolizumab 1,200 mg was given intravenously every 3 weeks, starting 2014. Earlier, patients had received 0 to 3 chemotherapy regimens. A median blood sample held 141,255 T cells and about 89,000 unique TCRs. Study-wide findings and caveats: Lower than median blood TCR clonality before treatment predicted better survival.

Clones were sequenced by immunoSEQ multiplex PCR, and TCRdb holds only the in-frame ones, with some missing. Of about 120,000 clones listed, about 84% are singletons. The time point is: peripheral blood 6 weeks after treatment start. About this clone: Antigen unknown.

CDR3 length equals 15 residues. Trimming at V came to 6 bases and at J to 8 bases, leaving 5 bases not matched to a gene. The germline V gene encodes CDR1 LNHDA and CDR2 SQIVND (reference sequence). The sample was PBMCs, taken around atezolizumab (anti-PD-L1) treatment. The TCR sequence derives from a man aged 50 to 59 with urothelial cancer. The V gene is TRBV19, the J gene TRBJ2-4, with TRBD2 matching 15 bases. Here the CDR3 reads CASRGTSGRRDIQYF. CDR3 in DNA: TGTGCCAGTAGGGGGACTAGCGGGAGGCGAGACATTCAGTACTTC. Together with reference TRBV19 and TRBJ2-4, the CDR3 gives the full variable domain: DGGITQSPKYLFRKEGQNVTLSCEQNLNHDAMYWYRQDPGQGLRLIYYSQIVNDFQKGDIAEGYSVSREKKESFPLTVTSAQKNPTAFYLCASRGTSGRRDIQYFGAGTRLSVL.